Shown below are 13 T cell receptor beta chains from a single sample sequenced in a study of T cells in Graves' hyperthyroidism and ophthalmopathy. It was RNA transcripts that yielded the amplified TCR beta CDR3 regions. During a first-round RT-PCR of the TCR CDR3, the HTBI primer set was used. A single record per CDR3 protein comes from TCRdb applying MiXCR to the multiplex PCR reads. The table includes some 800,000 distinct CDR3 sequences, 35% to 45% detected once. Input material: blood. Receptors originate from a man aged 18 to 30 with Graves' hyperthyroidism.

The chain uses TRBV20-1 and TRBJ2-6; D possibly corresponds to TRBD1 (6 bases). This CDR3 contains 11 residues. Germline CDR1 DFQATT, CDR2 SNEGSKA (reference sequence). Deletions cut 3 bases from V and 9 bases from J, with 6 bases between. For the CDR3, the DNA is TGCAGTGCTAGCAGGGGCAACGTCCTGACTTTC. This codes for CSASRGNVLTF.

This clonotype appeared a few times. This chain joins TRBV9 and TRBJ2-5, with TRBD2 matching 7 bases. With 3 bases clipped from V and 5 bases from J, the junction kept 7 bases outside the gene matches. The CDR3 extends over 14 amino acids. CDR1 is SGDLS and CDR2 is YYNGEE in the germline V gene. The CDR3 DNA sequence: TGTGCCAGCAGCGCCACTAGCGCAGTTGAGACCCAGTACTTC. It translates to CASSATSAVETQYF. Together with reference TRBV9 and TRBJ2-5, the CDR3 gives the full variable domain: DSGVTQTPKHLITATGQRVTLRCSPRSGDLSVYWYQQSLDQGLQFLIQYYNGEERAKGNILERFSAQQFPDLHSELNLSSLELGDSALYFCASSATSAVETQYFGPGTRLLVL.

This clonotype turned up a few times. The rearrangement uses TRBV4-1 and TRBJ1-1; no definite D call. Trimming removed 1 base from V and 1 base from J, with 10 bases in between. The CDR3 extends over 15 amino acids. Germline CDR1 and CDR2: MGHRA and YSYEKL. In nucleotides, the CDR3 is TGCGCCAGCAGCCAAGTCTTCGCAGCGAACACTGAAGCTTTCTTT. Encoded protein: CASSQVFAANTEAFF.

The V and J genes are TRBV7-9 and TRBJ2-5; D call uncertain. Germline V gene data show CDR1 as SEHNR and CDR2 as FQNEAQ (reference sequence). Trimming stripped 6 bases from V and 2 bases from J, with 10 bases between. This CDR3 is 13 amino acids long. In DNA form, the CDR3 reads TGTGCCAGCAGGGAGACCCTACAAGAGACCCAGTACTTC. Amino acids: CASRETLQETQYF.

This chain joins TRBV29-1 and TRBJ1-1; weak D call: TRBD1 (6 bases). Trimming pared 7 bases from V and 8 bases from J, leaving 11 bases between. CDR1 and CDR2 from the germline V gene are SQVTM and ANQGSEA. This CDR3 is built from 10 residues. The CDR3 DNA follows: TGCAGCGCCGGGGGGCCCGAAGCTTTCTTT. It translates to CSAGGPEAFF.

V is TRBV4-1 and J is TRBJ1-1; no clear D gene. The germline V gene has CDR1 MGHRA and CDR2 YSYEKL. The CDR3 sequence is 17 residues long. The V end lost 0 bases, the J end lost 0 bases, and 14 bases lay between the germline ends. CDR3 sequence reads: CASSQEAWVGMNTEAFF. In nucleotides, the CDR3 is TGCGCCAGCAGCCAAGAGGCTTGGGTCGGAATGAACACTGAAGCTTTCTTT.

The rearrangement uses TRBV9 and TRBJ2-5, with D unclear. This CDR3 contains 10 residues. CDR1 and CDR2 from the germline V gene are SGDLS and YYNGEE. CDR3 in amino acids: CAKKRETQYF. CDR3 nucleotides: TGTGCAAAGAAACGGGAGACCCAGTACTTC.

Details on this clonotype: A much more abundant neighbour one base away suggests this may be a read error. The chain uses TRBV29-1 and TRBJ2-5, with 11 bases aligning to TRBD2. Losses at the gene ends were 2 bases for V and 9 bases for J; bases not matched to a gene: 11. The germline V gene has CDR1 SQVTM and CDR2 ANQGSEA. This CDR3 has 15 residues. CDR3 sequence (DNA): TGCAGCGTTGAAATGTCCGAGGGTAGCGGGGGGGCCCAGTACTTC. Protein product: CSVEMSEGSGGAQYF.

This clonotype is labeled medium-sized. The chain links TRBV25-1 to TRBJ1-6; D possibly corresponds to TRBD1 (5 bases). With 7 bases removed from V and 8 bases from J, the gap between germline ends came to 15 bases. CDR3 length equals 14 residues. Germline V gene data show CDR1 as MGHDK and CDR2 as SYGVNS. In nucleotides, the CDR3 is TGTGCCAGCACTCCGGGACCCTGGGATTCACCCCTCCACTTT. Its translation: CASTPGPWDSPLHF. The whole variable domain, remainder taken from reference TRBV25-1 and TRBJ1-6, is EADIYQTPRYLVIGTGKKITLECSQTMGHDKMYWYQQDPGMELHLIHYSYGVNSTEKGDLSSESTVSRIRTEHFPLTLESARPSHTSQYLCASTPGPWDSPLHFGNGTRLTVT.

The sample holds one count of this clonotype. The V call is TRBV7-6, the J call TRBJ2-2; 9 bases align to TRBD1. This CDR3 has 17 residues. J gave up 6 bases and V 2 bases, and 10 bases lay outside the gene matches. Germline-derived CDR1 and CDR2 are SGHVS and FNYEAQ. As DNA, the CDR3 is TGTGCCAGCAGCTTAAACAGGGGGCGGAGGAGGGCCGGGGAGCTGTTTTTT. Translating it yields CASSLNRGRRRAGELFF.

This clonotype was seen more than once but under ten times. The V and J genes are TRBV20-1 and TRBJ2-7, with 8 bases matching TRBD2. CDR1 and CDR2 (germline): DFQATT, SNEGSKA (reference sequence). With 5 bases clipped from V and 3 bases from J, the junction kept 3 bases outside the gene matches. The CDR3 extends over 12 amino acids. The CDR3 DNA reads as TGCAGTGCTTTCGGGAGGGGCTACGAGCAGTACTTC. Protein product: CSAFGRGYEQYF.

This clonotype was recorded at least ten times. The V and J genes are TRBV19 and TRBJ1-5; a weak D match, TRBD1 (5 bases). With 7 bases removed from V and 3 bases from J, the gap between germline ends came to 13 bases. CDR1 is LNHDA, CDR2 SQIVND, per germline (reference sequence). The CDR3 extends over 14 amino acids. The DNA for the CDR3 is TGTGCCAGTACTCCTCGGGACCTCAATCAGCCCCAGCATTTT. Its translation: CASTPRDLNQPQHF.

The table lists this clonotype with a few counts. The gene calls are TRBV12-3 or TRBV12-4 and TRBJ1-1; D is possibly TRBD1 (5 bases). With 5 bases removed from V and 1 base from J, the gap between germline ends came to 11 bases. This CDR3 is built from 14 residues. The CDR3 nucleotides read TGTGCCAGCAGTAAAGGGACTCCGAACACTGAAGCTTTCTTT. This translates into CASSKGTPNTEAFF.